These T cell receptor beta chains were read from a single sample in a study of blood T cell repertoires in COVID-19. Data came from immunoSEQ multiplex PCR; TCRdb stores just in-frame clones and leaves some out. The table shows 160,000 or so clones, with roughly 86% occurring only once. Sample: peripheral blood. These receptors all stem from a woman in her sixties or seventies who had recovered from COVID-19. CDR3s include the opening cysteine and the closing phenylalanine or tryptophan. The D gene is left open where the match is weak. The size of a clone is reported for some rows only, either as once, few or many, or as a class for expanded clones.

d_gene	v_gene	j_gene	abundance	CDR3aa	CDR3nt
.	TRBV11-2	TRBJ1-1	.	CAIGLARTEAFF	TGTGCCATCGGACTGGCTAGAACGGAAGCTTTCTTT
.	TRBV29-1	TRBJ2-6	.	CSAGVDGANVLTF	TGCAGCGCAGGGGTTGATGGGGCCAACGTCCTGACTTTC
.	TRBV7-2	TRBJ2-7	.	CASSGRGFLDYEQYF	TGTGCCAGCAGCGGCCGCGGGTTCCTCGACTACGAGCAGTACTTC
.	TRBV4-1	TRBJ2-3	.	CASSQGGVKDTQYF	TGCGCCAGCAGCCAAGGGGGAGTCAAGGATACGCAGTATTTT
TRBD1	TRBV6-5	TRBJ1-2	.	CASSSPDRDRYGYTF	TGTGCCAGCAGTTCACCGGACAGGGACCGGTATGGCTACACCTTC
TRBD1	TRBV6-5	TRBJ1-1	.	CASSYSDRGRGTEAFF	TGTGCCAGCAGTTACTCGGACAGGGGGCGCGGCACTGAAGCTTTCTTT
TRBD1	TRBV28	TRBJ2-1	.	CASPPTRDRGMNEQFF	TGTGCCAGCCCCCCAACCCGGGACAGGGGGATGAATGAGCAGTTCTTC
TRBD1	TRBV30	TRBJ1-6	.	CAWASGGSVGSPLHF	TGTGCCTGGGCGTCAGGGGGCTCGGTCGGTTCACCCCTCCACTTT
TRBD2	TRBV19	TRBJ2-2	.	CASSYFGLAGGTNTGELFF	TGTGCCAGTAGCTACTTTGGACTAGCGGGGGGAACGAACACCGGGGAGCTGTTTTTT
.	TRBV7-6	TRBJ1-6	.	CASSFSALGEVGSPLHF	TGTGCCAGCAGCTTTAGCGCCCTCGGGGAAGTAGGTTCACCCCTCCACTTT
.	TRBV27	TRBJ1-2	.	CASSFFGAGGSRNYGYTF	TGTGCCAGCAGTTTCTTTGGGGCCGGGGGATCCCGTAACTATGGCTACACCTTC
.	TRBV27	TRBJ2-1	.	CASSLTGEQFF	TGTGCCAGCAGTTTGACTGGAGAGCAGTTCTTC
.	TRBV4-3	TRBJ2-7	.	CASSEYREKAYEQYF	TGCGCCAGCAGCGAATACAGGGAGAAGGCCTACGAGCAGTACTTC
.	TRBV28	TRBJ2-5	.	CASSFLGTVKTQYF	TGTGCCAGCAGTTTTTTGGGCACTGTAAAGACCCAGTACTTC
TRBD2	TRBV28	TRBJ2-1	.	CASSLSGRIYEQFF	TGTGCCAGCAGTTTAAGCGGGAGAATCTATGAGCAGTTCTTC
.	TRBV18	TRBJ1-5	.	CASSPNRDQPQHF	TGTGCCAGCTCACCAAACAGGGACCAGCCCCAGCATTTT
.	TRBV6-5	TRBJ2-7	.	CASNSGQSYEQYF	TGTGCCAGCAACAGTGGCCAGTCCTACGAGCAGTACTTC
.	TRBV13	TRBJ1-1	.	CASTRGFDTEAFF	TGTGCCAGTACCAGAGGGTTCGACACTGAAGCTTTCTTT
TRBD1	TRBV5-1	TRBJ1-6	.	CASSERGQGSGSPLHF	TGCGCCAGCAGCGAAAGGGGACAGGGGAGCGGTTCACCCCTCCACTTT
TRBD2	TRBV10-2	TRBJ2-3	.	CASSEFVAGSADTQYF	TGCGCCAGCAGTGAGTTCGTAGCGGGGTCGGCAGATACGCAGTATTTT
TRBD1	TRBV4-1	TRBJ2-7	.	CASSPRQGYEQYF	TGCGCCAGCAGCCCCCGACAGGGCTACGAGCAGTACTTC
.	TRBV10-3	TRBJ1-3	once	CAISESLTLSSGNTIYF	TGTGCCATCAGTGAGTCCCTTACCCTCAGCTCTGGAAACACCATATATTTT
.	TRBV11-2	TRBJ1-5	.	CASSSSQGPQHF	TGTGCCAGCAGCTCATCGCAGGGGCCCCAGCATTTT
.	TRBV5-1	TRBJ2-5	once	CASSLSAGPPETQYF	TGCGCCAGCAGCTTATCAGCGGGTCCGCCCGAGACCCAGTACTTC
TRBD2	TRBV12-3/TRBV12-4	TRBJ2-1	few	CASRGTNYNEQFF	TGTGCCAGCAGGGGGACTAACTACAATGAGCAGTTCTTC
TRBD2	TRBV9	TRBJ2-1	few	CASSVGDLAGGHNEQFF	TGTGCCAGCAGCGTAGGAGATCTAGCGGGGGGGCATAATGAGCAGTTCTTC
TRBD1	TRBV10-3	TRBJ2-7	.	CAISESGTGGREQYF	TGTGCCATCAGTGAGTCGGGGACAGGGGGCCGCGAGCAGTACTTC
TRBD2	TRBV4-2	TRBJ2-5	.	CASSQDITSGQETQYF	TGTGCCAGCAGCCAAGACATCACTAGCGGTCAAGAGACCCAGTACTTC
.	TRBV5-1	TRBJ1-2	.	CASSLVQNYGYTF	TGCGCCAGCAGCTTGGTACAGAACTATGGCTACACCTTC
TRBD1	TRBV28	TRBJ2-7	.	CASSSNSLDRGYEQYF	TGTGCCAGCAGTTCAAATTCCCTGGACAGGGGCTACGAGCAGTACTTC
.	TRBV4-3	TRBJ2-2	.	CASSQEAGNTGELFF	TGCGCCAGCAGCCAAGAGGCAGGGAACACCGGGGAGCTGTTTTTT
.	TRBV6-5	TRBJ1-2	.	CASSLRQDLLYGYTF	TGTGCCAGCAGTTTACGACAGGACCTCCTCTATGGCTACACCTTC
TRBD2	TRBV7-8	TRBJ2-7	.	CASSLVPQRGILF	TGTGCCAGCAGCTTAGTGCCCCAGCGGGGAATACTCTTC
TRBD2	TRBV30	TRBJ2-4	.	CAWTGRGSKNIQYF	TGTGCCTGGACCGGGAGGGGGTCCAAAAACATTCAGTACTTC
.	TRBV7-9	TRBJ2-3	.	CASSLSARGTTDTQYF	TGTGCCAGCAGCTTATCGGCCAGGGGAACCACAGATACGCAGTATTTT
TRBD1	TRBV27	TRBJ1-3	.	CASGPQGAFGNTIYF	TGTGCCAGCGGACCACAGGGGGCCTTTGGAAACACCATATATTTT
.	TRBV5-6	TRBJ2-7	.	CASSLASPVQRYEQYF	TGTGCCAGCAGCTTGGCCTCCCCGGTCCAAAGATACGAGCAGTACTTC
TRBD1	TRBV28	TRBJ1-2	.	CASRPGQDYGYTF	TGTGCCAGCAGACCGGGACAGGACTATGGCTACACCTTC
.	TRBV5-1	TRBJ2-7	.	CASSLARQGQVDEQYF	TGCGCCAGCAGCTTGGCCAGGCAGGGGCAGGTTGACGAGCAGTACTTC
TRBD1	TRBV28	TRBJ1-1	.	CASSSTGTANTEAFF	TGTGCCAGCAGTTCGACCGGGACAGCGAACACTGAAGCTTTCTTT
TRBD1	TRBV5-1	TRBJ2-1	.	CASSLVGQLNEQFF	TGCGCCAGCAGCTTGGTGGGACAGCTTAATGAGCAGTTCTTC
.	TRBV3-1/TRBV3-2	TRBJ2-2	.	CASSQTDTGELFF	TGTGCCAGCAGCCAAACTGACACCGGGGAGCTGTTTTTT
TRBD1	TRBV6-5	TRBJ1-1	.	CASSRDRVFTEAFF	TGTGCCAGCAGCCGGGACAGGGTATTCACTGAAGCTTTCTTT
.	TRBV28	TRBJ2-2	.	CASSLNGGRSGELFF	TGTGCCAGCAGTTTAAACGGGGGGCGGTCCGGGGAGCTGTTTTTT
TRBD2	TRBV19	TRBJ2-7	.	CASSKTSGGTTTGHEQYF	TGTGCCAGTAGTAAGACTAGCGGGGGGACTACTACTGGGCACGAGCAGTACTTC
TRBD1	TRBV6-5	TRBJ2-3	.	CATTGVATDTQYF	TGTGCCACAACAGGGGTTGCGACAGATACGCAGTATTTT
TRBD2	TRBV9	TRBJ2-1	.	CASSVEAGGPSYNEQFF	TGTGCCAGCAGCGTAGAAGCGGGGGGGCCCTCCTACAATGAGCAGTTCTTC
TRBD2	TRBV5-4	TRBJ2-1	.	CASSLRLAGTDEQFF	TGTGCCAGCAGCTTGAGACTAGCGGGGACCGATGAGCAGTTCTTC
TRBD2	TRBV19	TRBJ2-4	.	CASSIDRGVLAKNIQYF	TGTGCCAGTAGTATAGATCGGGGGGTTCTAGCCAAAAACATTCAGTACTTC
.	TRBV29-1	TRBJ1-1	.	CSVAGRNTEAFF	TGCAGCGTTGCGGGGAGGAACACTGAAGCTTTCTTT
.	TRBV11-3	TRBJ2-1	once	CASSLDGLEQFF	TGTGCCAGCAGCTTAGATGGGCTTGAGCAGTTCTTC
TRBD1	TRBV27	TRBJ2-1	.	CASSPNGIGTGVYNEQFF	TGTGCCAGCAGTCCTAATGGGATCGGGACAGGGGTGTACAATGAGCAGTTCTTC
.	TRBV30	TRBJ1-2	.	CAWGHKSYGYTF	TGTGCCTGGGGCCATAAAAGCTATGGCTACACCTTC
TRBD1	TRBV5-1	TRBJ2-5	.	CASSTGQGGETQYF	TGCGCCAGCAGCACCGGACAGGGCGGAGAGACCCAGTACTTC